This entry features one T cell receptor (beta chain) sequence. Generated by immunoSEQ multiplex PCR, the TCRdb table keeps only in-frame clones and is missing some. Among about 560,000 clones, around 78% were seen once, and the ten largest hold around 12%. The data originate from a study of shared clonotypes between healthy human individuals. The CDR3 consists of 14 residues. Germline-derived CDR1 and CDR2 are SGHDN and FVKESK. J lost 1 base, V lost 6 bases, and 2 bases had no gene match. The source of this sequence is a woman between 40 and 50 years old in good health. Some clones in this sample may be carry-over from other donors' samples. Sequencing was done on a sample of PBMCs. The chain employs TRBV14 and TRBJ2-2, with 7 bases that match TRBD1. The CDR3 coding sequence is TGTGCCAGCAGAAGACAGGGGAACACCGGGGAGCTGTTTTTT. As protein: CASRRQGNTGELFF.